The 10 T cell receptor beta chains reported below all come from one sample, sequenced in a study of identical twins. TCRdb re-analysed the 5' RACE reads in MiXCR, keeping a single row per CDR3 protein. The sample lists under 350,000 distinct CDR3 sequences; 7.5% to 9.5% were seen once. The sample was also reused in another study, on yellow fever vaccine responses in identical twins.

Sequenced sample: CD8+ T cells sorted from blood. These receptors were obtained from a woman between 18 and 30 years old in good health.

This clonotype was observed a handful of times. The genes are TRBV20-1 and TRBJ2-5; TRBD1 matches at 7 bases. The germline CDR1 and CDR2 sequences are DFQATT and SNEGSKA (reference sequence). CDR3 length: 11 residues. V gave up 5 bases and J gave up 7 bases; unmatched junction bases: 4. The CDR3 loop reads CSARTGATQYF. The CDR3 bases are TGCAGTGCTCGTACAGGGGCGACCCAGTACTTC.

This clonotype has a handful of counts. The genes are TRBV7-6 and TRBJ2-1; D not resolved. V was trimmed by 4 bases and J by 10 bases, leaving 8 bases between them. Germline assignment: CDR1 SGHVS and CDR2 FNYEAQ. This CDR3 has 11 amino acids. The CDR3 protein is CASSSSVEQFF. CDR3 DNA: TGTGCCAGCAGCTCAAGCGTGGAGCAGTTCTTC.

This clonotype was detected many times. The V call is TRBV6-5, the J call TRBJ2-5; 15 bases agree with TRBD2. The germline CDR1 and CDR2 sequences are MNHEY and SVGAGI. V gave up 1 base and J gave up 2 bases; unmatched junction bases: 5. The CDR3 sequence is 18 residues long. The CDR3 nucleotides read TGTGCCAGCAGTTACTGGACTAGCGGGGGGGCTTCACAAGAGACCCAGTACTTC. This sequence encodes CASSYWTSGGASQETQYF.

This clonotype appeared a few times. V and J are TRBV9 and TRBJ1-6, with 9 positions matching TRBD1. V was pared by 2 bases and J by 9 bases, with 3 bases of the junction left unmatched. The CDR3 runs 14 residues. Germline assignment: CDR1 SGDLS and CDR2 YYNGEE. CDR3 DNA: TGTGCCAGCAGCGTTCGGGACAGGGCTTCACCCCTCCACTTT. It translates to CASSVRDRASPLHF. Together with reference TRBV9 and TRBJ1-6, the CDR3 gives the full variable domain: DSGVTQTPKHLITATGQRVTLRCSPRSGDLSVYWYQQSLDQGLQFLIQYYNGEERAKGNILERFSAQQFPDLHSELNLSSLELGDSALYFCASSVRDRASPLHFGNGTRLTVT.

V usage is TRBV7-9 and J usage is TRBJ1-6; a weak D match, TRBD1 (6 bases). Trimming left V 3 bases short and J 8 bases short, with 17 bases between. This CDR3 spans 16 amino acids. The germline CDR1 and CDR2 sequences are SEHNR and FQNEAQ (reference sequence). The DNA for the CDR3 is TGTGCCAGCAGCTTGAAACAGGGCTTAGGGTATTCACCCCTCCACTTT. It encodes CASSLKQGLGYSPLHF.

The chain uses TRBV27 and TRBJ2-1, with D perhaps matching TRBD1 (6 bases). There are 13 residues in the CDR3. V was cut by 8 bases and J by 7 bases, with 15 bases left in between. Per the germline V gene, CDR1 is MNHEY and CDR2 is SMNVEV (reference sequence). This CDR3 is CASGQGLRNEQFF. DNA of the CDR3: TGTGCCAGCGGGCAGGGGCTCAGGAATGAGCAGTTCTTC.

As to this clonotype: A much larger clone differs by one base, so this may be a read error. The chain is built from TRBV15 and TRBJ2-5; D may be TRBD2 (7 bases). The CDR3 loop spans 15 amino acids. Germline values: CDR1 LNHNV, CDR2 YYDKDF (reference sequence). CDR3 residues: CTTSSVRGQGETQYF. The CDR3 DNA follows: TGTACCACCAGCAGTGTGCGGGGGCAAGGAGAGACCCAGTACTTC.

This clonotype appeared many times. V and J are TRBV4-3 and TRBJ2-1; 8 positions match TRBD2. Germline CDR1 LGHNA, CDR2 YSLEER. Trimming took 5 bases from V and 8 from J; bases not matched to a gene: 11. CDR3 size: 15 residues. This CDR3 reads CASSWGTSQGDEQFF. DNA for the CDR3: TGCGCCAGCAGCTGGGGGACTAGTCAGGGCGATGAGCAGTTCTTC.

This clonotype was observed a few times. The chain recombines TRBV11-2 with TRBJ2-1; D is perhaps TRBD1 (7 bases). From germline, CDR1 is SGHAT and CDR2 FQNNGV. CDR3 length equals 17 residues. Trimming removed 4 bases from V and 8 bases from J, with 24 bases in between. The CDR3 coding sequence is TGTGCCAGCAGCTCAGTCAGGGGGGAAAGAGGCTTCGATGAGCAGTTCTTC. Its protein product is CASSSVRGERGFDEQFF.

This clonotype has a count of ten or more. This chain uses TRBV5-6 with TRBJ1-1; TRBD1 is a possible D gene (6 bases). The CDR3 loop spans 13 amino acids. V lost 2 bases and J lost 4, with 9 bases in between. Germline V gene sequence: CDR1 SGHDT, CDR2 YYEEEE. The CDR3 DNA reads TGTGCCAGCAGCTTCCAAGGGGGCACTGAAGCTTTCTTT. Protein product: CASSFQGGTEAFF.